This T cell receptor (beta chain) was retrieved from a study of blood T cell repertoires in COVID-19 (dated by TCRdb to about 2020). Some background on the complete study: Samples covering the acute and convalescent phases of COVID-19 were provided by collaborators in the United States, Italy and Spain. The prospective study material was composed of cDNA or gDNA derived from T cells, B-cell-depleted T cells, or PBMCs. Subjects who had been exposed to COVID-19, were actively infected with it, or had recovered from it provided the deeply sampled blood TCRbeta repertoires that made up the dataset. The repertoires were released in a freely available public database intended as a resource for research on the immune response to SARS-CoV-2. The samples were drawn from the first 160 participants of the ongoing ImmuneRACE study and from over a thousand subjects provided by 6 global collaborators. The sample metadata nearly always contained a de-identified subject ID, COVID-19 status, age in years and sex. Where available, HLA class I and class II types were obtained from metadata supplied by the sample provider rather than from assay-based typing. General conclusions and limits of the study: The quantity of clinical and demographic metadata differed by source and by participant and was supplied without curation.

Notes on this clone: Its cognate antigen has yet to be identified. Per-base quality was not reported, and no clone a single base away is much larger than it.

Participants in the prospective study were aged 18 to 89 years, lived in about two dozen United States geographic areas, and enrolled through a virtual design. In the prospective study, cohorts were assigned on the basis of participant-reported clinical history obtained from a screening survey and a study questionnaire. Each participant in the prospective study had whole blood, serum and a nasopharyngeal or oropharyngeal swab collected by mobile phlebotomists. Over an approximately 2-month period, participants in the prospective study had the option of providing additional blood draws and questionnaires. Blood samples from the prospective study were shipped frozen or at room temperature prior to DNA extraction. TCRbeta CDR3 regions were amplified from genomic DNA by means of the immunoSEQ Assay, a bias-controlled multiplex PCR. On the study's bioinformatics: Within the assay, amplification of reference gene primers was used to estimate how many nucleated cells each sample contained. Sequence reads were collapsed and filtered to measure the absolute abundance of every unique TCRbeta CDR3 rearrangement. Productive Simpson clonality was computed per sample as the square root of Simpson's diversity index over productive rearrangements. TCRdb stores this immuneACCESS table with in-frame sequences only. Part of the clones is absent; in the studies checked, under half of the shortfall reflects unresolved V genes, and no reason is known for the rest. The DNA gave D and trimming, while V, J and clone size come from that table. The sample includes some 290,000 clones, with about nine tenths observed a single time. The ten largest clones capture about 2.3% of the sample.

From a lookup of the germline V gene (reference sequence), CDR1 and CDR2 are SGHNT and YYREEE. V drops 6 bases and J drops 4 bases, leaving 22 bases in between. Reading from cysteine to phenylalanine, the CDR3 counts 17 amino acids. Just CDR3 DNA is preserved here, 51 bases in frame from base 1. The TCR comes from a woman aged 40 to 50 with acute COVID-19. The sequenced sample was PBMCs or T cells enriched from blood (not recorded which). Recombination connected TRBV5-4 to TRBJ1-4; 5 matching bases give a weak D call of TRBD1. CDR3 loop: CASTNRDPGGNNEKLFF. The bases read TGTGCCAGCACTAACCGGGACCCGGGGGGTAATAATGAAAAACTGTTTTTT.